This T cell receptor (beta chain) was captured by sequencing in a study of T cell repertoires in cytomegalovirus infection. Study context: Matching HLA type, along with CMV infection, was indicated by public TCR beta signatures. Overall study results and limits: Carriers of CMV and the relevant HLA type were discriminated by public TCR beta frequency.

TCRdb reprocessed the reads via MiXCR and lists one record per CDR3 protein. The sample includes 250,000 to 300,000 distinct CDR3 sequences, around 15% seen only once; the top ten take around half. This clonotype was observed at least ten times. Antigen: not known. The length of the CDR3 is 16 residues. Germline assignment: CDR1 SEHNR and CDR2 FQNEAQ (reference sequence). V was pared by 5 bases and J by 4 bases, with 18 bases between. This rearrangement joins TRBV7-9 to TRBJ1-3, with D tentatively TRBD1 (6 bases). The sample taken for sequencing was CD8+ T cells from PBMCs. The receptor's source is a human donor in good health (CMV status not recorded). Some clones in this sample may be carry-over from other donors' samples. CDR3 protein: CASSAIGGTKGNTIYF. CDR3 DNA: TGTGCCAGCAGCGCTATAGGGGGGACGAAAGGAAACACCATATATTTT.